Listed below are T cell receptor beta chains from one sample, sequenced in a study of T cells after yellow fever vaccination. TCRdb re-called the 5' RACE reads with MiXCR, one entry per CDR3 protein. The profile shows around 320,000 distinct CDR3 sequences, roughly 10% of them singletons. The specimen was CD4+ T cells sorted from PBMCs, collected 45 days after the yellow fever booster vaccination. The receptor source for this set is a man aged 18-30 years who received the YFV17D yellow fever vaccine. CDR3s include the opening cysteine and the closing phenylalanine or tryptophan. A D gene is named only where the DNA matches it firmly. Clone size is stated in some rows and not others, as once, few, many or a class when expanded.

cdr3_aa: CASSWDRYNEQFF; cdr3_nt: TGTGCCAGCAGCTGGGACAGGTACAATGAGCAGTTCTTC; j_call: TRBJ2-1; v_call: TRBV7-2; d_call: TRBD1; clone_size: few
cdr3_aa: CASSEDRFEAFF; cdr3_nt: TGTGCCAGCAGCGAAGACAGGTTTGAAGCTTTCTTT; j_call: TRBJ1-1; v_call: TRBV3-1; d_call: .; clone_size: once
cdr3_aa: CASSQEAGPSTQYF; cdr3_nt: TGTGCCAGCAGCCAAGAAGCGGGGCCGTCGACCCAGTACTTC; j_call: TRBJ2-5; v_call: TRBV7-9; d_call: TRBD2; clone_size: few
cdr3_aa: CASTRTGVIFGTIYF; cdr3_nt: TGCGCCAGTACCCGGACAGGGGTTATCTTCGGCACCATATATTTT; j_call: TRBJ1-3; v_call: TRBV10-1; d_call: TRBD1; clone_size: few
cdr3_aa: CSAPVFSSTDTQYF; cdr3_nt: TGCAGTGCTCCCGTCTTCTCTAGCACAGATACGCAGTATTTT; j_call: TRBJ2-3; v_call: TRBV20-1; d_call: .; clone_size: many
cdr3_aa: CASSYRRGSETQYF; cdr3_nt: TGTGCCAGCAGTTACCGGAGGGGATCGGAGACCCAGTACTTC; j_call: TRBJ2-5; v_call: TRBV6-5; d_call: .; clone_size: few
cdr3_aa: CATRTGTSDYEQYF; cdr3_nt: TGTGCCACCCGGACCGGGACTAGCGACTACGAGCAGTACTTC; j_call: TRBJ2-7; v_call: TRBV10-3; d_call: TRBD2; clone_size: .
cdr3_aa: CSASSGGFRKLFF; cdr3_nt: TGCAGCGCCTCCTCAGGGGGCTTCCGAAAACTGTTTTTT; j_call: TRBJ1-4; v_call: TRBV29-1; d_call: TRBD1; clone_size: .
cdr3_aa: CASSLIPRGTQYF; cdr3_nt: TGTGCCAGCAGCTTAATTCCCCGGGGGACCCAGTACTTC; j_call: TRBJ2-5; v_call: TRBV7-2; d_call: .; clone_size: few
cdr3_aa: CASSLGPRENEQFF; cdr3_nt: TGTGCCAGCAGTTTAGGCCCACGGGAGAATGAGCAGTTCTTC; j_call: TRBJ2-1; v_call: TRBV28; d_call: .; clone_size: .
cdr3_aa: CASSLVSGGRGSLGYGYTF; cdr3_nt: TGTGCCAGCAGCTTAGTGTCGGGCGGCAGGGGGTCTCTCGGCTATGGCTACACCTTC; j_call: TRBJ1-2; v_call: TRBV7-2; d_call: TRBD1; clone_size: few
cdr3_aa: CASSGTGGDWPYNSPLHF; cdr3_nt: TGTGCCAGTAGCGGGACAGGGGGCGATTGGCCCTATAATTCACCCCTCCACTTT; j_call: TRBJ1-6; v_call: TRBV19; d_call: TRBD1; clone_size: many
cdr3_aa: CASSRTSGTDTQYF; cdr3_nt: TGTGCCAGCTCAAGGACTAGCGGGACAGATACGCAGTATTTT; j_call: TRBJ2-3; v_call: TRBV18; d_call: TRBD2; clone_size: few
cdr3_aa: CASGFYGYTF; cdr3_nt: TGTGCCAGCGGGTTTTATGGCTACACCTTC; j_call: TRBJ1-2; v_call: TRBV28; d_call: .; clone_size: few
cdr3_aa: CASNVRGLREKLFF; cdr3_nt: TGTGCCAGCAACGTCAGGGGGCTACGAGAAAAACTGTTTTTT; j_call: TRBJ1-4; v_call: TRBV5-6; d_call: TRBD1; clone_size: few
cdr3_aa: CSVISDWEGETQYF; cdr3_nt: TGCAGCGTTATCTCGGACTGGGAGGGTGAGACCCAGTACTTC; j_call: TRBJ2-5; v_call: TRBV29-1; d_call: TRBD2; clone_size: few
cdr3_aa: CASTPSGTSGVGETQYF; cdr3_nt: TGTGCCAGCACTCCCTCCGGGACTAGCGGGGTGGGGGAGACCCAGTACTTC; j_call: TRBJ2-5; v_call: TRBV12-3/TRBV12-4; d_call: TRBD2; clone_size: few
cdr3_aa: CASSPRAGTYGYTF; cdr3_nt: TGTGCCAGCTCACCACGGGCGGGGACCTATGGCTACACCTTC; j_call: TRBJ1-2; v_call: TRBV18; d_call: .; clone_size: few
cdr3_aa: CASSQGTARDYGYTF; cdr3_nt: TGCGCCAGCAGCCAGGGCACAGCCAGGGACTATGGCTACACCTTC; j_call: TRBJ1-2; v_call: TRBV4-3; d_call: .; clone_size: few
cdr3_aa: CASSLRGEDTQYF; cdr3_nt: TGTGCCAGCAGCTTGAGGGGGGAAGATACGCAGTATTTT; j_call: TRBJ2-3; v_call: TRBV5-6; d_call: .; clone_size: many
cdr3_aa: CSAKGQNNSPLHF; cdr3_nt: TGCAGTGCTAAGGGACAGAATAATTCACCCCTCCACTTT; j_call: TRBJ1-6; v_call: TRBV20-1; d_call: TRBD1; clone_size: few
cdr3_aa: CASSPWTGDQPQHF; cdr3_nt: TGTGCCAGCAGCCCCTGGACGGGGGATCAGCCCCAGCATTTT; j_call: TRBJ1-5; v_call: TRBV7-2; d_call: .; clone_size: .